This TCR beta chain was profiled in a study of control samples from healthy donors and cancer patients. Using immunoSEQ multiplex PCR, the repertoire was profiled, and TCRdb retains in-frame clones only, with some absent. The sample yields over 85,000 clones, 85% to 95% seen once. Germline-derived CDR1 and CDR2 are MRHNA and SNTAGT. This CDR3 is built from 16 residues. The trim removed 3 bases at V and 3 bases at J, leaving 6 bases unmatched. This receptor was identified in a woman aged 25 to 39 in good health. V usage is TRBV6-4 and J usage is TRBJ2-2; the match to TRBD1 covers 8 bases. What was sequenced was blood. This CDR3 is CASSEGDRLDTGELFF. DNA for the CDR3: TGTGCCAGCAGTGAGGGGGACAGGCTCGACACCGGGGAGCTGTTTTTT.